A selection of T cell receptor beta chains follows, all from one sample in a study of CD8 T cells in Susac syndrome. MiXCR was run by TCRdb on the immunoSEQ multiplex PCR reads, yielding one entry per CDR3 protein. The sample shows roughly 180,000 distinct CDR3 sequences, 85% to 95% of them seen only once. The sample taken for sequencing was CD4+ T cells from PBMCs. The receptors come from a human donor in good health. The CDR3 runs from the conserved cysteine through the conserved F or W. D genes are given only for firm matches. The size entry is marked missing in some rows and otherwise reads once, few, many or a size class.

>TRBV3-1|TRBJ1-2|TRBD1|NA
TGTGCCAGCAGTTACAGGGGGCCGAACTATGGCTACACCTTC
CASSYRGPNYGYTF
>TRBV24-1|TRBJ1-2|NA|NA
TGTGCCACCAGTGGTGCTCCGGACTATGGCTACACCTTC
CATSGAPDYGYTF
>TRBV5-4|TRBJ1-1|NA|NA
TGTGCCAGCAGCGTTACAGGGTTGAACACTGAAGCTTTCTTT
CASSVTGLNTEAFF
>TRBV29-1|TRBJ1-1|TRBD1|NA
TGCAGCGTTGGCCTGCGGGACAGGGGCACTGAAGCTTTCTTT
CSVGLRDRGTEAFF
>TRBV27|TRBJ2-6|TRBD1|NA
TGTGCCAGCAGTTTAGGACAGGGTGGCTACTCTGGGGCCAACGTCCTGACTTTC
CASSLGQGGYSGANVLTF
>TRBV28|TRBJ2-7|TRBD1|NA
TGTGCCTCCCACAGGGGATCCTACGAGCAGTACTTC
CASHRGSYEQYF
>TRBV15|TRBJ1-2|TRBD1|NA
TGTGCCACCAGCAGAACCGGGACAGGGGACGGCTACACCTTC
CATSRTGTGDGYTF
>TRBV19|TRBJ1-1|NA|NA
TGTGCCAGCACGCGGGCCCTACGGACTGAAGCTTTCTTT
CASTRALRTEAFF
>TRBV20-1|TRBJ2-1|TRBD2|NA
TGCAGTGTTCACGTTAGCGGGAGTCTGAATGAGCAGTTCTTC
CSVHVSGSLNEQFF
>TRBV7-9|TRBJ2-3|NA|NA
TGTGCCAGCACCTCCTACACAGATACGCAGTATTTT
CASTSYTDTQYF
>TRBV9|TRBJ1-3|NA|once
TGTGCCAGCAGCCCGGGGGCGGACGGAAACACCATATATTTT
CASSPGADGNTIYF
>TRBV15|TRBJ1-1|NA|NA
TGTGCCACCAGCACCACAGGGTGGTCTGAAGCTTTCTTT
CATSTTGWSEAFF
>TRBV7-2|TRBJ2-1|TRBD2|NA
TGTGCCAGCAGCAATGATGGACTAGCGGGAGATGAGCAGTTCTTC
CASSNDGLAGDEQFF
>TRBV11-2|TRBJ2-3|NA|NA
TGTGCCAGCAGCCTGGAGGGGTTTCGGGATACGCAGTATTTT
CASSLEGFRDTQYF
>TRBV4-3|TRBJ2-4|NA|NA
TGCGCCAGCAGCCAAGTGCGTCGGGGGAACATTCAGTACTTC
CASSQVRRGNIQYF
>TRBV2|TRBJ2-7|NA|NA
TGTGCCAGCAGCGAAACAGGGATCAACGAGCAGTACTTC
CASSETGINEQYF
>TRBV7-2|TRBJ2-5|TRBD2|once
TGTGCCAGCAGCTTAGACGCGGGGGGGCAAGAGACCCAGTACTTC
CASSLDAGGQETQYF
>TRBV7-8|TRBJ2-1|TRBD2|NA
TGTGCCAGCAGCTACGGACTAGCGGGAGTTAGTGAGCAGTTCTTC
CASSYGLAGVSEQFF
>TRBV4-1|TRBJ2-1|TRBD1|once
TGCGCCAGCAGCCAAGAGGGGACAGGGCACAATGAGCAGTTCTTC
CASSQEGTGHNEQFF
>TRBV4-1|TRBJ1-2|NA|NA
TGCGCCAGCAGCCAAGCGACAGGCTTGGGGTATGGCTACACCTTC
CASSQATGLGYGYTF
>TRBV11-1|TRBJ2-1|TRBD2|NA
TGTGCCAGCAGCTTAGCGGTAGGACTAGGGGAAGAGCAGTTCTTC
CASSLAVGLGEEQFF
>TRBV7-8|TRBJ2-1|NA|NA
TGTGCCAGCAGCACCCGGAGGGGCAATGAGCAGTTCTTC
CASSTRRGNEQFF
>TRBV2|TRBJ2-7|NA|NA
TGTGCCTGTGGGGCGACCTACGAGCAGTACTTC
CACGATYEQYF
>TRBV13|TRBJ1-1|NA|NA
TGTGCCAGCAGCTTAGAAGATGAAGCTTTCTTT
CASSLEDEAFF
>TRBV6-6|TRBJ2-1|NA|once
TGTGCCAGCAGTTACTCGACGGCGGGTGGTTACAATGAGCAGTTCTTC
CASSYSTAGGYNEQFF
>TRBV12-3/TRBV12-4|TRBJ2-1|NA|NA
TGTGCCAGCACCAAAGGGGGGAGGTCCCTTGGGAATGAGCAGTTCTTC
CASTKGGRSLGNEQFF
>TRBV12-3/TRBV12-4|TRBJ2-7|TRBD1|NA
TGTGCCAGCAGTTTCCCCGGGACAGGGGGCGCGGAGCAGTACTTC
CASSFPGTGGAEQYF
>TRBV12-3/TRBV12-4|TRBJ2-7|NA|NA
TGTGCCAGCAGTTTAGTAGAGTACGAGCAGTACTTC
CASSLVEYEQYF
>TRBV15|TRBJ2-6|TRBD1|NA
TGTGCCACCAGCAGGACAGGGGCGATCAGCTCTGGGGCCAACGTCCTGACTTTC
CATSRTGAISSGANVLTF
>TRBV3-1|TRBJ2-3|NA|NA
TGTGCCAGCAGCCGCGGACTATCAGGGACGCAGTATTTT
CASSRGLSGTQYF
>TRBV20-1|TRBJ2-2|NA|once
TGCAGTGCACCCAACGGGGGTGCGAACACCGGGGAGCTGTTTTTT
CSAPNGGANTGELFF
>TRBV5-1|TRBJ2-7|NA|NA
TGCGCCAGCAGCTTGAGTAGCAGCTCCTACGAGCAGTACTTC
CASSLSSSSYEQYF
>TRBV27|TRBJ2-1|NA|NA
TGTGCCAGCAGTTTATCGGACGGCTCCTACAATGAGCAGTTCTTC
CASSLSDGSYNEQFF
>TRBV24-1|TRBJ2-7|NA|NA
TGTGCCACCAGTGATTTTCATCGGACGGGTTCCTACGAGCAGTACTTC
CATSDFHRTGSYEQYF
>TRBV7-2|TRBJ1-3|TRBD1|NA
TGTGCCAGCAGCGTCGGGACAGTAGGAAACACCATATATTTT
CASSVGTVGNTIYF
>TRBV30|TRBJ2-7|NA|NA
TGTGCCTGGAGGGGACACGAGCAGTACTTC
CAWRGHEQYF
>TRBV30|TRBJ1-1|NA|NA
TGTGCCTGGAGCCCAAAGTGGGGCAGGGTCGTAACTTTCTTT
CAWSPKWGRVVTFF
>TRBV13|TRBJ1-2|NA|NA
TGTGCCAGCAGCTTAATCAACGGCTATGGCTACACCTTC
CASSLINGYGYTF
>TRBV7-2|TRBJ1-1|TRBD1|few
TGTGCCAGCAGCCAGACAGGGCTGAACACTGAAGCTTTCTTT
CASSQTGLNTEAFF
>TRBV30|TRBJ1-2|NA|NA
TGTGCCTGGAGCCTACTTAACTATGGCTACACCTTC
CAWSLLNYGYTF
>TRBV30|TRBJ1-1|NA|NA
TGTGCCTGGAGGAGGCCAGGAAACACTGAAGCTTTCTTT
CAWRRPGNTEAFF
>TRBV30|TRBJ2-1|TRBD2|NA
TGTGCCTGGAGTGTACGATGGGCGGGAGGGCCTAGGGAGCAGTTCTTC
CAWSVRWAGGPREQFF
>TRBV20-1|TRBJ1-2|NA|once
TGCAGTGCTAGAGATCAGCGAGGCAGGGCCTATGGCTACACCTTC
CSARDQRGRAYGYTF
>TRBV20-1|TRBJ1-3|NA|NA
TGCAGTGCTTTGGACGGAGGAAACACCATATATTTT
CSALDGGNTIYF
>TRBV20-1|TRBJ2-5|NA|once
TGCAGTGCTAGACACCAAGTAGGCTTGGGGGAGACCCAGTACTTC
CSARHQVGLGETQYF
>TRBV7-3|TRBJ2-3|NA|NA
TGTGCCAGCAGCACGACGGGGGGCGCAGATACGCAGTATTTT
CASSTTGGADTQYF
>TRBV19|TRBJ1-2|TRBD1|NA
TGTGCCACCCAGCCGACAGGGGGCAACTATGGCTACACCTTC
CATQPTGGNYGYTF